Sequencing of this TCR beta chain was carried out in a study of blood T cell repertoires in COVID-19. CDR3 length: 13 amino acids. The germline V gene encodes CDR1 DFQATT and CDR2 SNEGSKA (reference sequence). V shed 3 bases and J shed 7 bases, with 15 bases lying between them. This clone was seen once. Using immunoSEQ multiplex PCR, the repertoire was profiled, and TCRdb retains in-frame clones only, with some absent. The sample carries 220,000 or so clones, approximately 82% recorded once. Sequencing used peripheral blood. The J gene is TRBJ1-2, the V gene TRBV20-1, with a tentative D call TRBD1 (5 bases). The sequence was obtained from an elderly woman with acute or convalescent COVID-19. CDR3 nucleotides: TGCAGTGCTAGTAGTCGTCAGGGAGGTGGCTACACCTTC. Encoded protein: CSASSRQGGGYTF.